Below are 23 T cell receptor beta chains sequenced from a single sample in a study of vaccination effects on CD4 cells after COVID-19. What these receptors recognize is not known. Assay used: immunoSEQ multiplex PCR; TCRdb lists only in-frame clones, some missing. This table has more than 60,000 clones, around 70% appearing once. When around nine days of culture had elapsed, CD4+ T cells were isolated. Vaccine administered to participants consisted of two doses of either BNT162b2 or mRNA-1273. The specimen was CD4+ T cells from PBMCs cultured without peptide, collected after COVID-19 vaccination. These receptors originate from a human donor who received a COVID-19 vaccine.

The genes are TRBV7-3 and TRBJ2-3; possibly TRBD1 for D (5 bases). Germline lookup yields CDR1 SGHTA and CDR2 FQGTGA. Trimming shortened V by 5 bases and J by 0 bases, and 9 bases separated the two germline ends. The CDR3 extends over 14 amino acids. The CDR3: CASSPGLSTDTQYF. The CDR3 DNA reads as TGTGCCAGCAGCCCAGGGTTAAGCACAGATACGCAGTATTTT.

This clone was recorded once. An end of the junction does not agree with germline; a read error may underlie this. V usage is TRBV10-2 and J usage is TRBJ2-4; a weak D match, TRBD1 (5 bases). The germline V gene encodes CDR1 WSHSY and CDR2 SAAADI. There are 14 residues in the CDR3. The CDR3 spells CASSVSGATNIQYF. The CDR3 nucleotides read TGCGCCAGCAGTGTAAGTGGGGCCACAAACATTCAGTACTTC.

In DNA, the CDR3 is TGTGCCAGCAGTGAAATTGGGACAGCTGAATTCACAGATACGCAGTATTTT. This codes for CASSEIGTAEFTDTQYF. The rearrangement links TRBV2 to TRBJ2-3; 7 nucleotides align to TRBD1. CDR3 size: 17 residues. Trimming at V came to 2 bases and at J to 2 bases, leaving 10 bases not matched to a gene. The germline gives CDR1 SNHLY, CDR2 FYNNEI.

The chain joins TRBV28 to TRBJ2-7; 7 positions agree with TRBD1. Germline V gene data show CDR1 as MDHEN and CDR2 as SYDVKM. The ends lost 5 bases at V and 3 bases at J; junction bases unmatched: 7. This CDR3 has 14 residues. The CDR3 loop is CASSPRQGRYEQYV. In nucleotides, the CDR3 is TGTGCCAGCAGTCCACGACAGGGCCGCTACGAGCAGTACGTC.

CDR3 sequence (DNA): TGCGCCAGCAGGGACTCAACGGGGGAGCAGTACGTC. Protein sequence: CASRDSTGEQYV. The chain recombines TRBV5-1 with TRBJ2-7, with D possibly matching TRBD2 (5 bases). Germline assignment: CDR1 SGHRS and CDR2 YFSETQ. The CDR3 runs 12 residues. V was clipped by 5 bases and J by 7 bases, with 13 bases between them.

This rearrangement joins TRBV7-9 to TRBJ1-1; D call uncertain. There are 13 residues in the CDR3. Germline CDR1 SEHNR, CDR2 FQNEAQ (reference sequence). With 3 bases removed from V and 1 base from J, the gap between germline ends came to 6 bases. The chain's CDR3 is CASSFIGNTEAFF. In DNA form, the CDR3 reads TGTGCCAGCAGCTTCATCGGGAACACTGAAGCTTTCTTT.

The chain couples TRBV24-1 to TRBJ2-2; D is possibly TRBD1 or TRBD2 (5 bases each). The length of the CDR3 is 18 residues. The V gene's germline CDR1 is KGHDR and CDR2 SFDVKD. V lost 3 bases and J 1 base, leaving 17 bases between the germline ends. CDR3 sequence reads: CATSDLRDAEGNTGELFF. CDR3 sequence (DNA): TGTGCCACCAGTGATCTCCGGGACGCCGAGGGGAACACCGGGGAGCTGTTTTTT.

This clone has just a few counts. The rearrangement links TRBV5-5 to TRBJ1-1; D not certain. CDR1 and CDR2 from the germline V gene are SGHKS and YYEKEE (reference sequence). V dropped 0 bases and J dropped 0 bases, with 12 bases sitting between them. CDR3 length: 16 amino acids. CDR3 nucleotides: TGTGCCAGCAGCTTGGTAAATATGGGGTTGAACACTGAAGCTTTCTTT. Residues: CASSLVNMGLNTEAFF.

The rearrangement links TRBV7-2 to TRBJ1-2; 8 positions match TRBD1. Germline values: CDR1 SGHTA, CDR2 FQGNSA. CDR3 length: 18 amino acids. The J segment lost 8 bases and the V segment lost 1 base, leaving 18 bases of the junction unmatched. CDR3 nucleotides: TGTGCCAGCAGCTTAGACCCGAGTGCCTTAGACAGGGGAGACGGCTACACCTTC. This sequence encodes CASSLDPSALDRGDGYTF.

The chain employs TRBV20-1 and TRBJ1-2; weak D call: TRBD1 (6 bases). Germline V gene lookup returns CDR1 DFQATT and CDR2 SNEGSKA (reference sequence). V lost 3 bases, J lost 7 bases, and 12 bases lay in between. The length of the CDR3 is 12 residues. CDR3 region: CSASSGVGGYTF. The CDR3 DNA reads as TGCAGTGCTAGTTCAGGGGTCGGTGGCTACACCTTC.

V gene TRBV4-3 combines with J gene TRBJ1-4; D might be TRBD1 (6 bases). Trimming stripped 0 bases from V and 5 bases from J, with 13 bases between. Germline assignment: CDR1 LGHNA and CDR2 YSLEER. This CDR3 comprises 16 residues. The CDR3 DNA follows: TGCGCCAGCAGCCAAGATTCAACAGGGTTCAATGAAAAACTGTTTTTT. Protein product: CASSQDSTGFNEKLFF.

The rearrangement joins TRBV19 to TRBJ2-2; no reliable D call. Trimming took off 5 bases at V and 9 bases at J, with 7 bases between the two ends. The CDR3 sequence is 11 residues long. In germline, CDR1 is LNHDA, CDR2 SQIVND (reference sequence). CDR3 sequence reads: CASSSSWELFF. In DNA, the CDR3 is TGTGCCAGTAGTTCTTCTTGGGAGCTGTTTTTT.

This clone was detected once. The V and J genes are TRBV14 and TRBJ1-6, with D unresolved. CDR1 and CDR2 from the germline V gene are SGHDN and FVKESK. Trimming removed 0 bases at V and 7 bases at J, with 7 bases between. The CDR3 consists of 14 residues. The CDR3 protein is CASSQERSNSPLHF. The CDR3 DNA is TGTGCCAGCAGCCAAGAGAGGTCGAATTCACCCCTCCACTTT.

The chain couples TRBV7-9 to TRBJ2-1; D gene unclear. Germline V lookup: CDR1 SEHNR, CDR2 FQNEAQ (reference sequence). The ends were cut back, 5 bases at V and 6 bases at J, with 11 bases in the middle. The CDR3 spans 13 residues. The CDR3 reads CASSPRTANEQFF. DNA of the CDR3: TGTGCCAGCAGCCCAAGGACCGCCAATGAGCAGTTCTTC.

V and J are TRBV18 and TRBJ1-6, with D perhaps matching TRBD1 (5 bases). Germline V CDR1 and CDR2: KGHSH, LQKENI. The CDR3 consists of 15 residues. Trimming left V 5 bases short and J 9 bases short, with 17 bases between. CDR3 in amino acids: CASSREGGDFSPLHF. DNA of the CDR3: TGTGCCAGCTCAAGAGAGGGAGGGGACTTTTCACCCCTCCACTTT.

This chain uses TRBV6-5 with TRBJ1-2; D remains ambiguous. Germline loops: CDR1 MNHEY, CDR2 SVGAGI. CDR3 length: 16 amino acids. V lost 0 bases and J 0 bases, leaving 11 bases between the germline ends. The CDR3 DNA follows: TGTGCCAGCAGTTACTCTTTCACGGGAGCTAACTATGGCTACACCTTC. This encodes CASSYSFTGANYGYTF.

The V call is TRBV14, the J call TRBJ2-1; 12 nucleotides line up with TRBD2. In germline, CDR1 is SGHDN, CDR2 FVKESK. This CDR3 has 16 amino acids. With 4 bases clipped from V and 6 bases from J, the junction kept 7 bases outside the gene matches. CDR3 nucleotides: TGTGCCAGCAGCCTGCGAGCACTAGCGGGGGGCAATGAGCAGTTCTTC. It yields the protein CASSLRALAGGNEQFF.

There are a few counts of this clone. The chain joins TRBV5-1 to TRBJ1-3; D unclear. The CDR3 has 12 amino acids. V shed 4 bases and J shed 4 bases, with 6 bases lying between them. CDR1 and CDR2 (germline): SGHRS, YFSETQ. The DNA of the CDR3 is TGCGCCAGCAGCCCCGAGGGAAACACCATATATTTT. Its translation is CASSPEGNTIYF.

The rearrangement uses TRBV7-9 and TRBJ2-7; D is unclear. Germline V CDR1 and CDR2: SEHNR, FQNEAQ (reference sequence). V was cut by 3 bases and J by 5 bases, with 8 bases left in between. The CDR3 runs 12 residues. The CDR3 region has the DNA TGTGCCAGCAGCTTTGGTGAACACGAGCAGTACGTC. Protein sequence: CASSFGEHEQYV.

The chain has TRBV5-1 and TRBJ1-6; D gene uncertain. V lost 0 bases to trimming and J lost 7 bases, with 5 bases between them. The CDR3 loop spans 13 amino acids. Germline CDR1 SGHRS, CDR2 YFSETQ. CDR3 DNA: TGCGCCAGCAGCTTGGACAACAATTCACCCCTCCACTTT. As protein: CASSLDNNSPLHF.

This rearrangement joins TRBV2 to TRBJ2-5; D is unclear. Germline V gene data show CDR1 as SNHLY and CDR2 as FYNNEI. This CDR3 has 11 amino acids. Trimming left V 4 bases short and J 6 bases short, with 6 bases between. The CDR3 region is CASSVQKTQYF. CDR3 DNA: TGTGCCAGCAGTGTACAGAAGACCCAGTACTTC.

The rearrangement links TRBV10-1 to TRBJ2-2, with a tentative D call TRBD1 (6 bases). V was clipped by 5 bases and J by 0 bases, with 13 bases between them. Per germline, CDR1 WNHNN and CDR2 SYGVQD (reference sequence). The CDR3 is 16 residues long. CDR3 sequence reads: CASSPAGATNTGELFF. The CDR3 bases are TGCGCCAGCAGTCCCGCAGGGGCGACGAACACCGGGGAGCTGTTTTTT.

The CDR3 is CASSLDTLRGETQYF. As DNA, the CDR3 is TGTGCCAGCAGCTTAGATACCCTGCGGGGAGAGACCCAGTACTTC. V is TRBV7-9 and J is TRBJ2-5; TRBD2 might be the D (6 bases). CDR3 length equals 15 residues. Trimming cost V 1 base and J 4 bases, with 13 bases left between them. Germline V CDR1 and CDR2: SEHNR, FQNEAQ (reference sequence).